The source of this TCR beta chain is a study of CD8 T cells in ankylosing spondylitis. Study-wide results and caveats: Among TCR beta sequences, a motif of under ten highly homologous variants appeared characteristic of ankylosing spondylitis blood. Earlier reports found some motif variants in synovial fluid and blood in reactive arthritis. The authors reported significant enrichment of disease-linked clones in matched ankylosing spondylitis synovial fluid.

With regard to this clonotype: The antigen remains unidentified.

CDR3 length equals 16 residues. Trimming cost V 2 bases and J 4 bases; bases outside gene matches: 4. Germline V lookup: CDR1 KGHSH, CDR2 LQKENI. 5'-RACE, quantitative and with molecular barcodes, yielded the TCR beta libraries. TCRdb re-analysed the 5' RACE reads in MiXCR, keeping a single row per CDR3 protein. The sample records about 36,000 distinct CDR3 sequences, 6% being singletons. The sequence came from a male donor with ankylosing spondylitis or in good health (not recorded which). The chain employs TRBV18 and TRBJ2-2; 10 bases are a match to TRBD1. Sequenced: blood, either unsorted or a sorted T cell fraction (not recorded which). The CDR3 loop is CASSPTGQGFTGELFF. In DNA form, the CDR3 reads TGTGCCAGCTCACCAACGGGACAGGGGTTCACCGGGGAGCTGTTTTTT.